These 15 T cell receptor beta chains came from one sample sequenced in a study of blood T cell repertoires in COVID-19. Assay: immunoSEQ multiplex PCR; the TCRdb copy retains only in-frame clones and omits some. The sample lists approximately 150,000 clones, about 80% seen once, with over 10% in the top ten. Sequencing was performed on peripheral blood. The receptor source for this set is a man in his 70s who had recovered from COVID-19.

Concerning this clone: This same CDR3 is encoded by further DNA sequences in the sample. CDR3: CASSPTGTGGNTEAFF. CDR3 sequence (DNA): TGTGCCAGCTCACCAACGGGGACAGGGGGAAACACTGAAGCTTTCTTT. This sequence joins TRBV18 and TRBJ1-1; TRBD1 matches 11 bases. Trimming cost V 2 bases and J 2 bases; bases outside gene matches: 4. The germline V gene encodes CDR1 KGHSH and CDR2 LQKENI. This CDR3 is 16 amino acids long.

The rearrangement joins TRBV13 to TRBJ2-5, with TRBD2 as a possible D gene (6 bases). Germline values: CDR1 PRHDT, CDR2 FYEKMQ (reference sequence). The V end lost 5 bases, the J end lost 0 bases, and 10 bases lay between the germline ends. The CDR3 is 14 residues long. This CDR3 reads CASSRLANQETQYF. In nucleotides, the CDR3 is TGTGCCAGCAGCCGCCTAGCGAACCAAGAGACCCAGTACTTC. Full variable domain (rest looked up from reference TRBV13 and TRBJ2-5): AAGVIQSPRHLIKEKRETATLKCYPIPRHDTVYWYQQGPGQDPQFLISFYEKMQSDKGSIPDRFSAQQFSDYHSELNMSSLELGDSALYFCASSRLANQETQYFGPGTRLLVL.

The chain carries TRBV7-9 and TRBJ2-1; TRBD2 agrees at 10 bases. CDR3 length: 15 residues. Per the germline V gene, CDR1 is SEHNR and CDR2 is FQNEAQ (reference sequence). V gave up 3 bases and J gave up 7 bases; unmatched junction bases: 6. The CDR3 sequence is CASSLKLAGPNEQFF. The CDR3 region has the DNA TGTGCCAGCAGCTTGAAACTAGCGGGGCCAAATGAGCAGTTCTTC.

V and J are TRBV6-5 and TRBJ1-2; 7 nucleotides align to TRBD1. The germline gives CDR1 MNHEY, CDR2 SVGAGI. The length of the CDR3 is 15 residues. Germline trimming cut 7 bases from V and 4 bases from J; bases unmatched to any gene: 12. The CDR3 is CASTMTGRVSYGYTF. The DNA for the CDR3 is TGTGCCAGCACCATGACAGGGCGGGTTAGCTATGGCTACACCTTC.

As DNA, the CDR3 is TGTGCCAGCAGCACACAGGGTCCCTACAATGAGCAGTTCTTC. Amino acids: CASSTQGPYNEQFF. This rearrangement joins TRBV9 to TRBJ2-1; D is possibly TRBD1 (6 bases). Between the trimmed V and J ends, which lost 4 bases and 2 bases, there was a span of 10 bases. The V gene's germline CDR1 is SGDLS and CDR2 YYNGEE. The CDR3 totals 14 residues.

This clone was seen only a few times. A read error may produce the germline difference seen at one junction end. This sequence joins TRBV7-7 and TRBJ2-5, with D possibly being TRBD1 (6 bases). The germline CDR1 and CDR2 sequences are SSHAT and FNYEAQ (reference sequence). There are 13 residues in the CDR3. CDR3 nucleotides: TGTGCTAGCAGCTTACTACAGGGAGAGACCCAGTACTTC. It is translated as CASSLLQGETQYF.

The CDR3 bases are TGCGCCAGCAGCCCTCCGGGTCCCTATGGCTACACCTTC. This codes for CASSPPGPYGYTF. The rearrangement uses TRBV5-1 and TRBJ1-2; no clear D gene. This CDR3 region has 13 residues. The germline V gene has CDR1 SGHRS and CDR2 YFSETQ. The V gene lost 4 bases and the J gene lost 4 bases, with 11 bases spanning the gap.

This chain connects TRBV27 to TRBJ2-2; D may be TRBD1 (6 bases). This CDR3 is 14 amino acids long. Germline assignment: CDR1 MNHEY and CDR2 SMNVEV (reference sequence). Between the trimmed V and J ends, which lost 4 bases and 6 bases, there was a span of 12 bases. Here the CDR3 reads CASSYREHAGELFF. In nucleotides, the CDR3 is TGTGCCAGCAGTTACAGGGAGCATGCCGGGGAGCTGTTTTTT.

This clone appeared a single time. The rearrangement links TRBV5-8 to TRBJ2-1; 9 bases agree with TRBD2. CDR1 is SGHTS and CDR2 is YDEGEE in the germline V gene. The CDR3 covers 16 residues. The V gene end was trimmed by 0 bases and the J gene end by 3 bases; junction bases not matched to a gene: 4. The CDR3: CASSLGIAGVYNEQFF. The CDR3 region has the DNA TGTGCCAGCAGCTTGGGGATAGCGGGAGTCTACAATGAGCAGTTCTTC.

To note about this clone: The same CDR3 also results from other DNA sequences found in this sample. V usage is TRBV2 and J usage is TRBJ1-1; D is unclear. V lost 4 bases, J lost 1 base, and 7 bases lay in between. The germline V gene has CDR1 SNHLY and CDR2 FYNNEI. The length of the CDR3 is 13 residues. The CDR3 DNA is TGTGCCAGCAGTGGGCAGGAGAACACTGAAGCTTTCTTT. This encodes CASSGQENTEAFF.

The chain couples TRBV12-3 or TRBV12-4 to TRBJ1-2; D remains unclear. Trimming pared 8 bases from V and 4 bases from J, leaving 14 bases between. The CDR3 covers 13 residues. The DNA for the CDR3 is TGTGCCAGCTACCGCGAAGAGGGCTATGGCTACACCTTC. Protein sequence: CASYREEGYGYTF.

In its sample, this clone was seen a few times. V gene TRBV3-1 (or the pseudogene TRBV3-2) combines with J gene TRBJ1-3, with D perhaps matching TRBD1 (5 bases). V lost 4 bases, J lost 0 bases, and 7 bases lay in between. The germline gives CDR1 LGHDT, CDR2 YNNKEL (reference sequence). The CDR3 has 14 amino acids. CDR3 sequence: CASSLGPSGNTIYF. DNA for the CDR3: TGTGCCAGCAGCCTGGGGCCCTCTGGAAACACCATATATTTT.

The chain has TRBV5-1 and TRBJ2-1, with 7 bases matching TRBD2. This CDR3 contains 15 residues. J was trimmed by 1 base and V by 0 bases; bases with no gene match: 1. The V gene's germline CDR1 is SGHRS and CDR2 YFSETQ. The DNA of the CDR3 is TGCGCCAGCAGCTTGGACGGGGGGTCCTACAATGAGCAGTTCTTC. Amino acid sequence: CASSLDGGSYNEQFF. Looking up the rest from reference TRBV5-1 and TRBJ2-1 gives the full variable domain: KAGVTQTPRYLIKTRGQQVTLSCSPISGHRSVSWYQQTPGQGLQFLFEYFSETQRNKGNFPGRFSGRQFSNSRSEMNVSTLELGDSALYLCASSLDGGSYNEQFFGPGTRLTVL.

This chain joins TRBV19 and TRBJ2-5, with TRBD1 matching over 7 bases. V lost 6 bases, J lost 5 bases, and 9 bases stayed unmatched. The CDR3 spans 14 residues. The germline CDR1 and CDR2 sequences are LNHDA and SQIVND (reference sequence). CDR3 DNA sequence: TGTGCCAGTAGGCCCCGACAGGGCCGGGAGACCCAGTACTTC. Translation gives CASRPRQGRETQYF.

V usage is TRBV29-1 and J usage is TRBJ2-7; 9 nucleotides agree with TRBD2. The CDR3 has 15 residues. CDR1 and CDR2 from the germline V gene are SQVTM and ANQGSEA. Unmatched junction bases numbered 11, after V lost 7 bases and J lost 1 base. CDR3 in amino acids: CSAQGAGGGSYEQYF. CDR3 bases: TGCAGCGCCCAAGGAGCGGGAGGAGGATCCTACGAGCAGTACTTC.